The clone carrying this T cell receptor (beta chain) was picked up a small number of times. Sequencing of TCR beta was performed on blood CD8+ T cells and on blood CD4+ T cells. The patients serving as multiple sclerosis controls were treatment-naive. They had stable or active relapsing-remitting disease and fulfilled revised McDonald criteria. Negative isolation yielded CD8+ and CD4+ T cells; FACS enriched TEMRA cells. Per germline, CDR1 SGHAT and CDR2 FQNNGV. The CDR3 contains 13 residues. V lost 5 bases, J lost 1 base, and 8 bases lay in between. This entry belongs to a study of CD8 T cells in Susac syndrome. RNA, at about 0.5 to 1 ug, was reverse transcribed with random hexamers. The method of amplification for TCR beta CDR3 was immunoSEQ multiplex PCR, covering 54 Vbeta and 13 Jbeta. TCRdb analysed the immunoSEQ multiplex PCR reads with MiXCR anew, one entry per CDR3 protein. The sample has 250,000 to 350,000 distinct CDR3 sequences, more than 75% seen once.

The sequencing input was CD8+ T cells from PBMCs. The source is a human donor with multiple sclerosis. The V call is TRBV11-2, the J call TRBJ1-1; D might be TRBD1 (5 bases). CDR3 nucleotides: TGTGCCAGCAGCCGAACAGGGAACACTGAAGCTTTCTTT. Encoded protein: CASSRTGNTEAFF.